The rows below give T cell receptor beta chains drawn from one sample of a study of blood T cell repertoires in COVID-19. This table comes from immunoSEQ multiplex PCR, and its TCRdb copy is limited to in-frame clones, with some not included. Counted here are fewer than 200,000 clones, less than 85% occurring once; the ten biggest clones make up approximately 12%. The sequencing input was PBMCs or T cells enriched from blood (not recorded which). All receptors derive from a man aged 50-59 years who had recovered from COVID-19. Both conserved end residues are part of each CDR3. The D gene is left open where the match is weak. Where a row states a size, it is once, few, many or the class of an expanded clone; other rows omit it.

TRBJ2-6	TRBD2	22	TRBV5-1	NA	TGCGCCAGCAGCTGGGGACTAGCGGGGGCCCCTTCAGGGTTTTTAGGGGCCAACGTCCTGACTTTC	CASSWGLAGAPSGFLGANVLTF
TRBJ2-2	NA	14	TRBV18	NA	TGTGCCAGCTCACCACCACCGAGCACCGGGGAGCTGTTTTTT	CASSPPPSTGELFF
TRBJ2-2	NA	15	TRBV5-1	NA	TGCGCCAGCAGCTCAGACACGATCTACACCGGGGAGCTGTTTTTT	CASSSDTIYTGELFF
TRBJ2-3	NA	14	TRBV9	NA	TGTGCCAGCAGCGTAGCGCAGGTTACAGATACGCAGTATTTT	CASSVAQVTDTQYF
TRBJ2-7	TRBD1	16	TRBV18	few	TGTGCCAGCTCACCGCCGTCGGGGACAGGGGGATACGAGCAGTACTTC	CASSPPSGTGGYEQYF
TRBJ1-3	NA	14	TRBV3-1/TRBV3-2	NA	TGTGCCAGCAGCCAGCAGGGATCTGGAAACACCATATATTTT	CASSQQGSGNTIYF
TRBJ1-5	NA	15	TRBV27	few	TGTGCCAGCAGGGACAGAGAGTATAGCAATCAGCCCCAGCATTTT	CASRDREYSNQPQHF
TRBJ2-7	TRBD1	14	TRBV19	once	TGTGCCAGTAGTACGGACAGGGAAGCCTACGAGCAGTACTTC	CASSTDREAYEQYF
TRBJ2-1	TRBD2	14	TRBV19	NA	TGTGCCAGTAAGGTAGCGGGGGCCTACAATGAGCAGTTCTTC	CASKVAGAYNEQFF
TRBJ2-5	TRBD2	13	TRBV7-8	NA	TGTGCCAGCAGCCCGCGGGGGGGAGAGACCCAGTACTTC	CASSPRGGETQYF
TRBJ2-7	NA	17	TRBV6-2/TRBV6-3	NA	TGTGCCAGCAGTTATCGAGAGGGCGGGGCATTCTCCTACGAGCAGTACTTC	CASSYREGGAFSYEQYF
TRBJ1-4	NA	16	TRBV25-1	few	TGTGCCAGCAGTGACCAACCGGCAGGGAGGGGTGAAAAACTGTTTTTT	CASSDQPAGRGEKLFF
TRBJ1-1	NA	13	TRBV9	NA	TGTGCCAGCAGCGCGACCTACCTGAGCAGGGCTTTCTTT	CASSATYLSRAFF
TRBJ1-3	NA	15	TRBV5-1	NA	TGCGCCAGCAGCTTGGTCGCAGGCTCTGGAAACACCATATATTTT	CASSLVAGSGNTIYF
TRBJ2-1	NA	12	TRBV2	NA	TGTGCCAGCAGAGGCGGTATGGGTGAGCAGTTCTTC	CASRGGMGEQFF
TRBJ2-2	NA	15	TRBV19	NA	TGTGCCAGTATGGCGGGCGGGGAATTCACCGGGGAGCTGTTTTTT	CASMAGGEFTGELFF
TRBJ2-2	NA	14	TRBV4-1	NA	TGCGCCAGCAGCCACATCCCCGGGGTCGGGGAGCTGTTTTTT	CASSHIPGVGELFF
TRBJ1-5	TRBD1	15	TRBV6-5	NA	TGTGCCAGCAGCCCCCAGAAGGGGGCTGGTCAGCCCCAGCATTTT	CASSPQKGAGQPQHF
TRBJ1-2	NA	14	TRBV27	NA	TGTGCCAGCAGTTTCGGCAGGCGAAACTATGGCTACACCTTC	CASSFGRRNYGYTF
TRBJ2-7	NA	15	TRBV7-3	NA	TGTGCCAGCAGCTTATCTCCGGGTCCTGCATACGAGCAGTACTTC	CASSLSPGPAYEQYF
TRBJ2-2	NA	15	TRBV19	NA	TGTGCCAGTAGTATACTCGCTACGAACACCGGGGAGCTGTTTTTT	CASSILATNTGELFF
TRBJ1-5	TRBD1	15	TRBV28	NA	TGTGCCAGCGTTCCCGGGACAGGGTTCAATCAGCCCCAGCATTTT	CASVPGTGFNQPQHF
TRBJ1-1	TRBD1	13	TRBV6-5	once	TGTGCCAGCAGTCGAGGGTCGGACAGGGAAGCTTTCTTT	CASSRGSDREAFF
TRBJ1-5	NA	13	TRBV4-2	NA	TGTGCCAGCAGCGCGCACAGGGATCAGCCCCAGCATTTT	CASSAHRDQPQHF
TRBJ1-2	TRBD1	13	TRBV3-1/TRBV3-2	NA	TGTGCCAGCAGCCCGACAGGGGGCGGACTTGCGAGCTTC	CASSPTGGGLASF
TRBJ2-7	NA	13	TRBV11-2	NA	TGTGCCAGCAGCCGGGACAACTCCTGGGAGCAGTACTTC	CASSRDNSWEQYF
TRBJ2-1	NA	15	TRBV9	NA	TGTGCCAGCAGCGTAGAGGGAGCGGCTAACAATGAGCAGTTCTTC	CASSVEGAANNEQFF
TRBJ2-3	TRBD1	15	TRBV5-4	few	TGTGCCAGCAGCTATGGGACAGGGGGCAAGAGTGGGCAGTATTTT	CASSYGTGGKSGQYF
TRBJ2-5	TRBD1	13	TRBV7-9	NA	TGTGCCAGCAGCTTAGACAGGGGGCGAACCCAGTACTTC	CASSLDRGRTQYF
TRBJ1-1	NA	12	TRBV6-5	NA	TGTGCCAGCAGTTACTTTGGGGGGGGAGCTTTCTTT	CASSYFGGGAFF
TRBJ2-6	TRBD1	15	TRBV25-1	once	TGTGCCAGTACAGGGGATCGCTCTGGGGCCAACGTCCTGACTTTC	CASTGDRSGANVLTF
TRBJ1-5	TRBD1	17	TRBV18	NA	TGTGCCAGCTCACCACCGACAGGGCGGGGAAGCAATCAGCCCCAGCATTTT	CASSPPTGRGSNQPQHF
TRBJ2-7	NA	13	TRBV7-2	NA	TGTGCCAGCAGCTTTACGAGATCCTACGAGCAGTACTTC	CASSFTRSYEQYF
TRBJ2-3	TRBD1	14	TRBV27	NA	TGTGCCAGTCGTAGACAGGGGGTCACAGATACGCAGTATTTT	CASRRQGVTDTQYF
TRBJ2-2	NA	13	TRBV12-3/TRBV12-4	NA	TGTGCCAGCAGTTTGAGGAACACCGGGGAGCTGTTTTTT	CASSLRNTGELFF
TRBJ2-2	NA	14	TRBV6-5	NA	TGTGCCAGCAGGACAGGCAGGGACACCGGGGAGCTGTTTTTT	CASRTGRDTGELFF
TRBJ2-5	NA	15	TRBV7-2	NA	TGTGCCAGCAGCTTAGTGGGCCCGTTCAAAGAGACCCAGTACTTC	CASSLVGPFKETQYF
TRBJ1-2	NA	13	TRBV12-3/TRBV12-4	once	TGTGCCAGCAGTTTTGGGAGTTACTATGGCTACACCTTC	CASSFGSYYGYTF
TRBJ1-4	TRBD1	14	TRBV6-5	NA	TGTGCCAGCAGTTCCGGGACAGAGGATGAAAAACTGTTTTTT	CASSSGTEDEKLFF
TRBJ2-7	NA	13	TRBV7-8	NA	TGTGCCAGCAGCCCCACCCCCCGCAGGCTACAGTACTTC	CASSPTPRRLQYF
TRBJ2-7	NA	13	TRBV5-1	NA	TGCGCCAGCAGCCTCGGCGGGCGTTCCGCGCAGTACTTC	CASSLGGRSAQYF
TRBJ1-2	NA	13	TRBV7-6	NA	TGTGCCAGCAGCTATACAGGGCTCCAAGGCTACACCTTC	CASSYTGLQGYTF
TRBJ1-2	TRBD1	15	TRBV7-2	NA	TGTGCCAGCAGCTCAGGGACAGGTTCTAACTATGGCTACACCTTC	CASSSGTGSNYGYTF
TRBJ2-7	TRBD2	14	TRBV7-2	NA	TGTGCCAGCAGCCCTAGCGGGGGGTCCTACGAGCAGTACTTC	CASSPSGGSYEQYF
TRBJ2-7	NA	15	TRBV7-2	NA	TGTGCCAGCAGCTTGGAGGCGAATGCACTCTACGAGCAGTACTTC	CASSLEANALYEQYF
TRBJ2-7	NA	14	TRBV3-1/TRBV3-2	NA	TGTGCCAGCAGCCAAGGGACAGTCTCCTACGAGCAGTACTTC	CASSQGTVSYEQYF
TRBJ1-2	TRBD1	13	TRBV19	once	TGTGCCAGTAGTAAGGACAGGTTCTATGGCTACACCTTC	CASSKDRFYGYTF
TRBJ2-7	NA	15	TRBV5-1	NA	TGCGCCAGCAGCTCGTCCACAGGGTTCGTCTACGAGCAGTACTTC	CASSSSTGFVYEQYF
TRBJ1-1	NA	14	TRBV13	NA	TGTGCCAGCAGCTCACGGGGGGCGAACACTGAAGCTTTCTTT	CASSSRGANTEAFF